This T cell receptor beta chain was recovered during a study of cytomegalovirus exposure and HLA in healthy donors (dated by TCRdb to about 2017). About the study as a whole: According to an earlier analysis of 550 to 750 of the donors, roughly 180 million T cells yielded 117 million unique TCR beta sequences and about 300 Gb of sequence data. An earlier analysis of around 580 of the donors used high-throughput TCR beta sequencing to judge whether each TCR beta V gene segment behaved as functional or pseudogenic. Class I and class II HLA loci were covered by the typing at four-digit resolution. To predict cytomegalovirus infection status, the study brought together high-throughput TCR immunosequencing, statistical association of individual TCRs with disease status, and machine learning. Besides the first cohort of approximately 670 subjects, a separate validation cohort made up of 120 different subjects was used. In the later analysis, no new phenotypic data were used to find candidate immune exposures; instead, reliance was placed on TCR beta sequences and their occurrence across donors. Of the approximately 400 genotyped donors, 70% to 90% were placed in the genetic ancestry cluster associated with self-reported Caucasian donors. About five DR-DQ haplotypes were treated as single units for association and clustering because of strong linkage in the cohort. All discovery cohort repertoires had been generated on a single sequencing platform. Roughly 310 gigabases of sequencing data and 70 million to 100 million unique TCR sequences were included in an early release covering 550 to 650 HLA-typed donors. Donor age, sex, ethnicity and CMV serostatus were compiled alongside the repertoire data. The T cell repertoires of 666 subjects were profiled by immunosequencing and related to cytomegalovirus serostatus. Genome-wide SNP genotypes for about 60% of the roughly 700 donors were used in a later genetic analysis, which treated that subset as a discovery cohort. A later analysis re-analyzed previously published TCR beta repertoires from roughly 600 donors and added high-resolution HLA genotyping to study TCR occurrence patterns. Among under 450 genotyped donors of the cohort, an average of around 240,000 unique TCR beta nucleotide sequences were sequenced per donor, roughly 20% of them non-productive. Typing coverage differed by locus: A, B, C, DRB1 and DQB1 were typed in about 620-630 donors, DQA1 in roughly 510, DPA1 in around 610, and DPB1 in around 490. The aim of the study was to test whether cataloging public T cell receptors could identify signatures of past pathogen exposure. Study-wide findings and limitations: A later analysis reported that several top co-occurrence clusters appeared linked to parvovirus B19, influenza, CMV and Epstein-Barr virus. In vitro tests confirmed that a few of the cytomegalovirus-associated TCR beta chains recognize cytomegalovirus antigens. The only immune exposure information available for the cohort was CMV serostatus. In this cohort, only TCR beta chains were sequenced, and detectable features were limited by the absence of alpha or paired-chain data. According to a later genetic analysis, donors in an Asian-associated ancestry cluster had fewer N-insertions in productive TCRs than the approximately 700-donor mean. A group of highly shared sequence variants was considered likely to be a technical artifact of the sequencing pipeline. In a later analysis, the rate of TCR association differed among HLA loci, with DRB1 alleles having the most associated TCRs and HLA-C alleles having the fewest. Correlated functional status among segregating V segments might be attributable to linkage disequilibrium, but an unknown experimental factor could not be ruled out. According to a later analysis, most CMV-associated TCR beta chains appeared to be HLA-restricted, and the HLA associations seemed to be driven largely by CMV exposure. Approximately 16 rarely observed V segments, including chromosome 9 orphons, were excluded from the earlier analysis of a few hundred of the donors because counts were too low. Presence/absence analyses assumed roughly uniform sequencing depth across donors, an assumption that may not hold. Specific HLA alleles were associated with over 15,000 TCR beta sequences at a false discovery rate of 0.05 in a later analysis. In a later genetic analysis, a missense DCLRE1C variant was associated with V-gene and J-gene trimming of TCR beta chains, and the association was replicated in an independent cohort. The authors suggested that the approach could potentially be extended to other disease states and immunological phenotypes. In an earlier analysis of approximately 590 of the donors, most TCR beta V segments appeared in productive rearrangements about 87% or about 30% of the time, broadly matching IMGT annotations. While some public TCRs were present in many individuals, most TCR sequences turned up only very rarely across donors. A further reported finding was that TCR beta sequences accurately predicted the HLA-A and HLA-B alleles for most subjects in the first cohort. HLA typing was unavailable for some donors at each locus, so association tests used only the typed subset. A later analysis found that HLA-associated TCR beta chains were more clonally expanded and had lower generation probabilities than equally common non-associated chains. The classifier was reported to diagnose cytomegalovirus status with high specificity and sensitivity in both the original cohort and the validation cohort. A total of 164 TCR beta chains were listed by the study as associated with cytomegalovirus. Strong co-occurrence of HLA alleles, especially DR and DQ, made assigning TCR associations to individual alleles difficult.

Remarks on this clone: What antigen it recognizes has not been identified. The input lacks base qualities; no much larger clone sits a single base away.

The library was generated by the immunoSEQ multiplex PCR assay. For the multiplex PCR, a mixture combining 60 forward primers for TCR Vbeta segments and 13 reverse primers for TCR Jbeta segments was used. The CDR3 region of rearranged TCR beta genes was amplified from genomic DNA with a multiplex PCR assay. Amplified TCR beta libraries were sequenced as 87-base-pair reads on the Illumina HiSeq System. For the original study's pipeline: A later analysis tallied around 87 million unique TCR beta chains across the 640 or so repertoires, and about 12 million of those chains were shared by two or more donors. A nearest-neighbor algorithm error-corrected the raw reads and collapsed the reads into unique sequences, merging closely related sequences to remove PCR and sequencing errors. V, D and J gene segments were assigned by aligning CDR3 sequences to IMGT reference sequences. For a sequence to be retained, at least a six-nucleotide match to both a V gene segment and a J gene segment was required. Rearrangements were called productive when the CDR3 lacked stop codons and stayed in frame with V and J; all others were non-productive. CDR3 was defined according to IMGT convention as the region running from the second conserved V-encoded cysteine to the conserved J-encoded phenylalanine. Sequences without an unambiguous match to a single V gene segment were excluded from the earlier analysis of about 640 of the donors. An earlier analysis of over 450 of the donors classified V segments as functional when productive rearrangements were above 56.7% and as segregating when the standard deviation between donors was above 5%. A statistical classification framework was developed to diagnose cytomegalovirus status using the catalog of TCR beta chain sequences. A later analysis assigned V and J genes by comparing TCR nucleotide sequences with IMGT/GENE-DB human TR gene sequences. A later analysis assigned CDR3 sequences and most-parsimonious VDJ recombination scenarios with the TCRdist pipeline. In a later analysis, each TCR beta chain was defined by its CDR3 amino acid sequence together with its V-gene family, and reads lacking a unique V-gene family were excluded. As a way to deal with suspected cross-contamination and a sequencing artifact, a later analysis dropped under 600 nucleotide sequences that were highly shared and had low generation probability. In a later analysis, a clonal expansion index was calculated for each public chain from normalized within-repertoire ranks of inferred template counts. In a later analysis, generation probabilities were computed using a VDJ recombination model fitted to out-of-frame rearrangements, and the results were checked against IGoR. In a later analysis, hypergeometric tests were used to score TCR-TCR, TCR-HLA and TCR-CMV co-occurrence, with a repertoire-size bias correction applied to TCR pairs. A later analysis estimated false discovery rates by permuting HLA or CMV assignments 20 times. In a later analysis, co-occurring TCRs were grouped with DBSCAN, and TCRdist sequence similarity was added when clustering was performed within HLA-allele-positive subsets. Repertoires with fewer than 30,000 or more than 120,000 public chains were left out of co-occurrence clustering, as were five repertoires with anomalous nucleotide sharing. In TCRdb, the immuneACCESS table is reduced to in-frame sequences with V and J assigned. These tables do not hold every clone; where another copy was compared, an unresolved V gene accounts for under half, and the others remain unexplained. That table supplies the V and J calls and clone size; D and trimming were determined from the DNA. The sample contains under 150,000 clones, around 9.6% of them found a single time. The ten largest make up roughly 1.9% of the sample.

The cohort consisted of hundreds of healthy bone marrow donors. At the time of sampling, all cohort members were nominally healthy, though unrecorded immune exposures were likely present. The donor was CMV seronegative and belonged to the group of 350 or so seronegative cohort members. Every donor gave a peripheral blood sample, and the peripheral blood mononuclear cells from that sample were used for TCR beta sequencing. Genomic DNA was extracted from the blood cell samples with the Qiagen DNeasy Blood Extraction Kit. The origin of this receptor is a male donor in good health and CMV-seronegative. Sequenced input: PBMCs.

The DNA is TGTGCCAGCAGCCCCCAGGGGAGCGAGACCCAGTACTTC. This codes for CASSPQGSETQYF. The chain uses TRBV5-6 and TRBJ2-5, with TRBD1 as a weak D call on 6 bases. The CDR1 and CDR2 encoded by the germline V gene are SGHDT and YYEEEE. The CDR3 measures 13 amino acids from cysteine to phenylalanine. Only CDR3 DNA remains: 39 bases, in frame from the first base. Trimming costs V 4 bases and J 5 bases, and their ends lie 12 bases apart.